This TCR beta chain was identified during a study of blood T cell repertoires in COVID-19. Study summary: Samples came from the United States, Italy and Spain, spanning acute and convalescent COVID-19. PBMCs, B-cell-depleted T cells, or T cells were the source of the cDNA or gDNA that made up the material.

In the study's own analysis: Quantification of nucleated cells was approximated via reference gene primer amplification. Assay used: immunoSEQ multiplex PCR; TCRdb lists only in-frame clones, some missing. V and J calls and clone size are copied from that table; D and trimming were computed from the DNA. Among 150,000 to 200,000 clones listed, around 89% were seen once. CDR3 length: 13 residues. With 8 bases clipped from V and 5 bases from J, the junction kept 7 bases outside the gene matches. Per germline, CDR1 MNHEY and CDR2 SVGAGI. Specimen: peripheral blood. The gene calls are TRBV6-5 and TRBJ2-5; 8 nucleotides agree with TRBD1. This sequence was found in a man aged 45-65 years who had recovered from COVID-19. In DNA, the CDR3 is TGTGCCAGCTCGTTGGACAGGGCCGAGACCCAGTACTTC. Its translation: CASSLDRAETQYF.